The 8 T cell receptor beta chains below come from one sample, sequenced in a study of control samples from healthy donors and cancer patients. Data came from immunoSEQ multiplex PCR; TCRdb stores just in-frame clones and leaves some out. In the table there are over 150,000 clones, around 94% of which are singletons. Sequenced material: blood. The receptors originated from a woman younger than 35 in good health.

CDR3 coding DNA: TGCGCCAGCAGCTTGGGACCGGGGGGAGGTAATTCACCCCTCCACTTT. Translated: CASSLGPGGGNSPLHF. This rearrangement joins TRBV5-1 to TRBJ1-6; D is possibly TRBD1 (5 bases). In germline, CDR1 is SGHRS, CDR2 YFSETQ. The CDR3 is 16 residues long. The V and J ends lost 0 bases and 6 bases respectively, with 13 bases between them. Full variable domain (missing parts from reference TRBV5-1 and TRBJ1-6): KAGVTQTPRYLIKTRGQQVTLSCSPISGHRSVSWYQQTPGQGLQFLFEYFSETQRNKGNFPGRFSGRQFSNSRSEMNVSTLELGDSALYLCASSLGPGGGNSPLHFGNGTRLTVT.

This rearrangement joins TRBV19 to TRBJ1-3, with D hard to call. The length of the CDR3 is 16 residues. The V end lost 4 bases, the J end lost 0 bases, and 13 bases lay between the germline ends. Per germline, CDR1 LNHDA and CDR2 SQIVND (reference sequence). CDR3 sequence: CASSSGEVVSGNTIYF. In nucleotides, the CDR3 is TGTGCCAGTAGTAGCGGCGAAGTCGTCTCTGGAAACACCATATATTTT.

This chain uses TRBV7-2 with TRBJ2-7; D remains ambiguous. The CDR3 spans 14 residues. V lost 6 bases to trimming and J lost 7 bases, with 19 bases between them. CDR1 is SGHTA, CDR2 FQGNSA, per germline. DNA of the CDR3: TGTGCCAGCAGGCATGTCTCGGCGGACGGGGAGCAGTACTTC. Its protein is CASRHVSADGEQYF.

In its sample, this clone was seen once. The gene calls are TRBV27 and TRBJ1-4; 8 positions agree with TRBD1. This CDR3 spans 14 amino acids. Germline-derived CDR1 and CDR2 are MNHEY and SMNVEV (reference sequence). V was clipped by 5 bases and J by 6 bases; unmatched bases: 5. CDR3 region: CASSRQGADEKLFF. The DNA of the CDR3 is TGTGCCAGCAGTCGGCAGGGGGCGGATGAAAAACTGTTTTTT.

The chain couples TRBV10-1 to TRBJ1-1; D unresolved. Trimming removed 0 bases at V and 5 bases at J, with 10 bases between. The germline V gene has CDR1 WNHNN and CDR2 SYGVQD (reference sequence). The CDR3 runs to 14 residues. The CDR3 nucleotides read TGCGCCAGCAGTGAGTCCAACAGCATTACTGAAGCTTTCTTT. It yields the protein CASSESNSITEAFF.

The chain combines TRBV28 with TRBJ1-2, with a weak D call TRBD1 (6 bases). Germline CDR1 reads MDHEN; CDR2 reads SYDVKM. V was shortened by 6 bases and J by 5 bases, with 16 bases between the two germline ends. The length of the CDR3 is 14 residues. The CDR3 nucleotides read TGTGCCAGCAGCCCCTCGGGGGCCCTTTATGGCTACACCTTC. As protein: CASSPSGALYGYTF.

The genes are TRBV28 and TRBJ1-5; D not certain. The CDR3 sequence is 12 residues long. Germline loops: CDR1 MDHEN, CDR2 SYDVKM. The germline V and J ends were trimmed by 1 base and 9 bases, with 7 bases remaining between them. CDR3 coding DNA: TGTGCCAGCAGTTTATTCCCCTCGCCCCAGCATTTT. This translates into CASSLFPSPQHF.

The chain employs TRBV19 and TRBJ2-1; D is perhaps TRBD1 or TRBD2 (5 bases each). Trimming removed 6 bases at V and 2 bases at J, with 11 bases between. The CDR3 spans 14 residues. In germline, CDR1 is LNHDA, CDR2 SQIVND (reference sequence). CDR3 nucleotide sequence: TGTGCCAGTAGCCGGGACGGCACCTACAATGAGCAGTTCTTC. As protein: CASSRDGTYNEQFF. The entire variable domain, with the rest obtained from reference TRBV19 and TRBJ2-1, is as follows: DGGITQSPKYLFRKEGQNVTLSCEQNLNHDAMYWYRQDPGQGLRLIYYSQIVNDFQKGDIAEGYSVSREKKESFPLTVTSAQKNPTAFYLCASSRDGTYNEQFFGPGTRLTVL.